The source of this TCR beta chain is a study of beta chain features in type 1 diabetes listed by TCRdb under 2018. The study in broad terms: No differences in mean age, gender distribution, total cell number or subset yield were found between patients and healthy donors. A total of roughly 99 million sorted cells were examined across all samples, and the number of cells per subset was strongly correlated with RNA yield. The study compared the TCRB repertoires of sorted circulating CD4+ T cell subsets in recently diagnosed type 1 diabetes patients with those in matched healthy donors. Whereas all 28 donors provided naive and central memory subsets, regulatory and stem cell-like memory subsets were isolated from just 8 patients and roughly 8 healthy donors. General findings and caveats noted by the study authors: In all four CD4+ subsets, TCRB CDR3 length was moderately but significantly shorter in type 1 diabetes patients. Shorter templates might have been favored by PCR, but patient and control samples were amplified and corrected together, so both groups would have been affected equally by any skew. Sequencing cDNA rather than genomic DNA could over-represent highly expressing activated cells, although activation and CD3 levels did not differ between groups. HLA sub-analyses involved small numbers of individuals, so any influence of HLA type on TCRB rearrangement remained unresolved. At VDJ recombination sites, patients with type 1 diabetes made fewer insertions and deleted more nucleotides, a pattern implying thymic rearrangement abnormalities. The naive, central memory and regulatory TCRB repertoires appeared to resemble one another more closely among patients than among healthy donors.

All of the isolated RNA was reverse transcribed with the High Capacity cDNA Reverse Transcription Kit, so expressed TCRB transcripts were sequenced. Deep immunoSEQ sequencing was applied to naive, central memory and regulatory T cell samples, giving an average of around 3.8 million total reads per sample. Sorted cells were lysed in RLT buffer, and RNA was extracted using DNase-treated RNeasy Micro or Mini kits according to cell number. To prevent cross-contamination, each cell subset was processed individually, whereas patient and healthy donor samples were processed jointly. The immunoSEQ multiplex PCR was used to amplify TCRB sequences from cDNA, generating 87-bp fragments that spanned the CDR3 region. Amplicons were sequenced on the Illumina HiSeq platform. The source study handled its data this way. PCR bias was computationally corrected using synthetic template baselines, reads within Hamming distance 2 were collapsed, and singletons that could not be merged were discarded. By aligning reads against IMGT, V, D and J genes, CDR3 length, and insertions or deletions at six rearrangement sites were assigned. Within each subset, clonotype counts were normalized to sorted cell number, after which true diversity and Gini coefficients were computed with the tcR R package. Repertoire sharing was quantified using the overlap coefficient calculated on TCRB nucleotide sequences. As a proxy for the pre-selection repertoire, out-of-frame TCRB sequences from naive cells were analyzed. TCRdb retrieved this table from immuneACCESS and kept in-frame rearrangements only. Not all clones are present; in checked studies, unresolved V genes account for under half, and no reason is known for the remainder. V, J and clone size were drawn from that table, and D and trimming were deduced from the DNA. In this sample the table shows about 230,000 clones, around 10% of which occur a single time. The top ten hold approximately 0.035% of the sample.

Each donor gave one peripheral blood draw, roughly 0.11 L on average, collected into heparinised tubes. A BD FACSAria II and a panel including CD45RO, CCR7, CD25, CD127, CD95 and CD27 were used to sort naive, central memory, regulatory and stem cell-like memory CD4+ T cells. A purity above 95% was achieved for all sorted populations. PBMCs were separated immediately by Lymphoprep density gradient centrifugation and were stained directly, without being cultured. So that batch effects would be minimized, each experiment stained and sorted samples in pairs, pairing one healthy donor with one patient. About this clone itself: Its antigen has not been determined. The sample holds no much larger clone one base away, and base qualities are not on file.

The sequencing sample was made of naive CD4+ T cells from blood. The cell subset or site label here, explained by the study, means: true naive CD4+ T cells. The TCR was taken from a woman between 18 and 29 years old in good health.

The CDR3 protein: CSAGLLAGGPNEQFF. The DNA reads TGCAGCGCCGGCCTGCTAGCGGGAGGGCCCAATGAGCAGTTCTTC. Here the chain combines TRBV29-1 and TRBJ2-1, with TRBD2 identical over 12 junction bases. Trimming accounts for 7 bases at V and 6 bases at J, while the number of junction bases matched to no gene is 10. The germline V gene yields SQVTM for CDR1 and ANQGSEA for CDR2. The cysteine opens and the phenylalanine closes a CDR3 of 15 amino acids. Of all the DNA, just the CDR3 is kept, 45 bases in frame from base 1.